The 20 T cell receptor beta chains given below trace back to one sample, sequenced in a study of CD8+ T cells in alopecia areata. TCR sequencing used cDNA made by reverse transcription of extracted RNA. TCRdb's table, derived via immunoSEQ multiplex PCR, lists solely in-frame clones and lacks some. The sample has about 110,000 clones, approximately 59% seen once. The specimen sequenced was CD8+ T cells sorted from blood. The receptors were gathered from a human donor in good health.

V usage is TRBV4-3 and J usage is TRBJ2-3; D is unresolved. V was pared by 2 bases and J by 1 base, with 4 bases between. There are 13 residues in the CDR3. The V gene's germline CDR1 is LGHNA and CDR2 YSLEER. This chain's CDR3 is CASSQTGTDTQYF. Written as DNA, the CDR3 is TGCGCCAGCAGCCAAACGGGCACAGATACGCAGTATTTT.

The V and J genes are TRBV15 and TRBJ1-5; 8 bases line up with TRBD1. Germline CDR1 LNHNV, CDR2 YYDKDF (reference sequence). The CDR3 contains 13 residues. V shed 5 bases and J 7 bases; nucleotides not matched to a gene: 4. The CDR3 DNA follows: TGTGCCACCAGCGCAGGGGGCTGGCAGCCCCAGCATTTT. It yields the protein CATSAGGWQPQHF.

The rearrangement links TRBV28 to TRBJ2-5; no definite D call. The germline CDR1 and CDR2 sequences are MDHEN and SYDVKM. The CDR3 runs 13 residues. Trimming left V 1 base short and J 1 base short, with 4 bases between. The DNA of the CDR3 is TGTGCCAGCAGTTTATATGTCCAAGAGACCCAGTACTTC. Translating gives CASSLYVQETQYF.

This rearrangement joins TRBV9 to TRBJ2-1, with 8 nucleotides matching TRBD1. V lost 0 bases, J lost 3 bases, and 5 bases stayed unmatched. The germline CDR1 and CDR2 sequences are SGDLS and YYNGEE. The CDR3 has 16 amino acids. The CDR3 is CASSVGGQVRYNEQFF. The CDR3 region has the DNA TGTGCCAGCAGCGTAGGGGGACAGGTCCGCTACAATGAGCAGTTCTTC. The full variable domain, with the rest looked up from reference TRBV9 and TRBJ2-1, is DSGVTQTPKHLITATGQRVTLRCSPRSGDLSVYWYQQSLDQGLQFLIQYYNGEERAKGNILERFSAQQFPDLHSELNLSSLELGDSALYFCASSVGGQVRYNEQFFGPGTRLTVL.

This chain uses TRBV28 with TRBJ2-7; 9 nucleotides align to TRBD1. Germline CDR1 and CDR2: MDHEN and SYDVKM. V dropped 5 bases and J dropped 1; count of bases not matched to a gene: 6. There are 15 residues in the CDR3. In nucleotides, the CDR3 is TGTGCCAGCAGTGTGGGGACAGGGAGGTCCTACGAGCAGTACTTC. It encodes CASSVGTGRSYEQYF.

This rearrangement joins TRBV29-1 to TRBJ1-3; the D gene is possibly TRBD2 (5 bases). Judging by the DNA end, TRBJ2-2 fits better; the J call may be wrong. There are 13 residues in the CDR3. Germline-derived CDR1 and CDR2 are SQVTM and ANQGSEA. CDR3 sequence (DNA): TGCAGCGCCGTACTAGGGCGGACCGGGGAGCTGTTTTTT. Residues: CSAVLGRTGELFF.

This clone was observed once. The chain uses TRBV5-6 and TRBJ1-1; D remains unclear. The CDR3 consists of 14 residues. Germline assignment: CDR1 SGHDT and CDR2 YYEEEE. Trimming took 0 bases from V and 8 from J, leaving 14 bases between them. CDR3 protein: CASSLGMGAMEAFF. CDR3 bases: TGTGCCAGCAGCTTGGGTATGGGCGCCATGGAAGCTTTCTTT.

The J gene is TRBJ1-1, the V gene TRBV30; tentative D call: TRBD1 (5 bases). With 0 bases removed from V and 2 bases from J, the gap between germline ends came to 13 bases. Germline CDR1 is GTSNPN and CDR2 is SVGIG (reference sequence). The CDR3 totals 15 residues. CDR3 DNA: TGTGCCTGGAGTGTATTCGTGGGGCACAACACTGAAGCTTTCTTT. It yields the protein CAWSVFVGHNTEAFF.

V and J are TRBV9 and TRBJ1-3; D is uncertain. CDR1 is SGDLS and CDR2 is YYNGEE in the germline V gene. The V and J ends lost 0 bases and 2 bases respectively, with 9 bases between them. The CDR3 has 15 residues. CDR3 amino acids: CASSVDESAGNTIYF. The CDR3 DNA is TGTGCCAGCAGCGTAGATGAAAGTGCTGGAAACACCATATATTTT. The full variable domain, in which reference TRBV9 and TRBJ1-3 provide the parts outside the CDR3, is DSGVTQTPKHLITATGQRVTLRCSPRSGDLSVYWYQQSLDQGLQFLIQYYNGEERAKGNILERFSAQQFPDLHSELNLSSLELGDSALYFCASSVDESAGNTIYFGEGSWLTVV.

J is TRBJ2-5 and V is TRBV9, with unresolved D. V shed 3 bases and J shed 4 bases, with 16 bases lying between them. Germline V gene lookup returns CDR1 SGDLS and CDR2 YYNGEE. This CDR3 is built from 15 residues. The CDR3, as DNA: TGTGCCAGCAGCGAGGGTGGTGGCCGGTTAGAGACCCAGTACTTC. Translated, it gives CASSEGGGRLETQYF.

The chain recombines TRBV19 with TRBJ1-2; D gene uncertain. The length of the CDR3 is 14 residues. CDR1 and CDR2 (germline): LNHDA, SQIVND (reference sequence). The V end lost 5 bases, the J end lost 0 bases, and 10 bases lay between the germline ends. CDR3 region: CASSFTNSNYGYTF. CDR3 sequence (DNA): TGTGCCAGTAGTTTTACAAATTCTAACTATGGCTACACCTTC.

The V and J genes are TRBV9 and TRBJ1-4; D is unresolved. Deletions cut 4 bases from V and 8 bases from J, with 18 bases between. The CDR3 runs to 15 residues. CDR1 and CDR2 (germline): SGDLS, YYNGEE. CDR3 nucleotide sequence: TGTGCCAGCAGCTTGGACGACTCCTTACAGGAAAAACTGTTTTTT. It codes for CASSLDDSLQEKLFF.

The V call is TRBV28, the J call TRBJ2-4, with 10 bases identical to TRBD1. The germline CDR1 and CDR2 sequences are MDHEN and SYDVKM. The CDR3 runs to 14 residues. V gave up 5 bases and J gave up 8 bases; unmatched junction bases: 6. Here the CDR3 reads CASSQGTGEDIQYF. The CDR3 nucleotides read TGTGCCAGCAGTCAAGGGACAGGGGAGGACATTCAGTACTTC.

The sample holds many counts of this clone. This chain uses TRBV7-9 with TRBJ2-7; D is perhaps TRBD1 (6 bases). Trimming pared 8 bases from V and 5 bases from J, leaving 13 bases between. The CDR3 contains 12 residues. The germline V gene has CDR1 SEHNR and CDR2 FQNEAQ (reference sequence). This CDR3 is CASAGDGHEQYF. The CDR3 DNA follows: TGTGCCAGCGCAGGGGACGGCCACGAGCAGTACTTC.

V gene TRBV13 combines with J gene TRBJ2-1; D remains unclear. This CDR3 is built from 15 residues. The germline CDR1 and CDR2 sequences are PRHDT and FYEKMQ (reference sequence). The ends were cut back, 5 bases at V and 2 bases at J, with 13 bases in the middle. CDR3 bases: TGTGCCAGCAGCAAGTTTCTGTTGGCCTACAATGAGCAGTTCTTC. This sequence encodes CASSKFLLAYNEQFF.

This clone was seen more than once but under ten times. The rearrangement uses TRBV5-4 and TRBJ1-2, with D possibly being TRBD1 (6 bases). Trimming cost V 6 bases and J 4 bases, with 16 bases left between them. Per germline, CDR1 SGHNT and CDR2 YYREEE (reference sequence). The CDR3 runs to 14 residues. CDR3 loop: CASTPGRDTYGYTF. CDR3 DNA sequence: TGTGCCAGCACCCCGGGGAGGGACACCTATGGCTACACCTTC.

This clone showed up just a few times. J is TRBJ2-3 and V is TRBV5-4, with TRBD2 matching over 8 bases. CDR1 and CDR2 from the germline V gene are SGHNT and YYREEE (reference sequence). V gave up 0 bases and J gave up 6 bases; unmatched junction bases: 9. This CDR3 spans 16 amino acids. CDR3 in amino acids: CASSLEAGGGGDTQYF. The CDR3 DNA sequence: TGTGCCAGCAGCTTGGAGGCGGGGGGCGGTGGGGATACGCAGTATTTT. Based on the CDR3 plus reference TRBV5-4 and TRBJ2-3, the full variable domain is ETGVTQSPTHLIKTRGQQVTLRCSSQSGHNTVSWYQQALGQGPQFIFQYYREEENGRGNFPPRFSGLQFPNYSSELNVNALELDDSALYLCASSLEAGGGGDTQYFGPGTRLTVL.

This chain joins TRBV4-1 and TRBJ1-2; D may be TRBD1 (6 bases). This CDR3 has 16 residues. V was clipped by 4 bases and J by 6 bases, with 21 bases between them. CDR1 and CDR2 from the germline V gene are MGHRA and YSYEKL. CDR3 bases: TGCGCCAGCAGCCCGATGATTGGGGGGCTCATGAATGGCTACACCTTC. Protein sequence: CASSPMIGGLMNGYTF.

V is TRBV4-1 and J is TRBJ1-4; D remains unclear. This CDR3 has 14 residues. Per the germline V gene, CDR1 is MGHRA and CDR2 is YSYEKL. Trimming cost V 0 bases and J 8 bases, with 10 bases left between them. CDR3 bases: TGCGCCAGCAGCCAAGATGAGCCGGGGGAAAAACTGTTTTTT. Translation: CASSQDEPGEKLFF.

The table lists this clone with a few counts. The chain employs TRBV2 and TRBJ1-1; a possible D gene is TRBD1 (5 bases). Germline CDR1 is SNHLY and CDR2 is FYNNEI. The CDR3 runs 10 residues. V lost 6 bases and J lost 7, with 6 bases in between. CDR3 in DNA: TGTGCCAGCAGGGGGGTTGAAGCTTTCTTT. Protein sequence: CASRGVEAFF.